The 27 T cell receptor beta chains in this list originate from one sample, sequenced in a study of T-cell memory formation after mild COVID-19. TCRdb fed the 5' RACE reads into MiXCR, producing one record per CDR3 protein. The sample carries about 390,000 distinct CDR3 sequences, around 20% recorded once. Sequencing was performed on PBMCs or a T cell subset sorted from them (not recorded which). Receptors were obtained from an adult woman who had mild COVID-19 (a few samples of this study predate the infection). Cell type and time point are not known.

A few counts support this clonotype. The chain recombines TRBV11-2 with TRBJ2-7, with D possibly TRBD2 on 5 matching bases. Trimming stripped 4 bases from V and 4 bases from J, with 8 bases between. This CDR3 region has 12 residues. Germline loops: CDR1 SGHAT, CDR2 FQNNGV. The CDR3 protein is CASSSPGYEQYF. Written as DNA, the CDR3 is TGTGCCAGCAGCTCCCCGGGGTACGAGCAGTACTTC.

This clonotype showed up just a few times. The chain employs TRBV15 and TRBJ2-1; 7 bases are a match to TRBD2. Germline CDR1 and CDR2: LNHNV and YYDKDF (reference sequence). This CDR3 has 15 amino acids. Losses at the gene ends were 4 bases for V and 4 bases for J; bases not matched to a gene: 7. CDR3 loop: CATSIGGRGYNEQFF. As DNA, the CDR3 is TGTGCCACCAGCATAGGCGGGAGAGGGTACAATGAGCAGTTCTTC.

This clonotype was seen a handful of times. The gene calls are TRBV7-9 and TRBJ2-3; TRBD2 is a possible D gene (6 bases). Germline V gene lookup returns CDR1 SEHNR and CDR2 FQNEAQ (reference sequence). The CDR3 has 15 residues. The V gene lost 5 bases and the J gene lost 6 bases, with 18 bases spanning the gap. CDR3 coding DNA: TGTGCCAGCAGCGCGGGGACCTCGGGCGGCGATACGCAGTATTTT. This gives the protein CASSAGTSGGDTQYF. The full variable domain, rest sourced from reference TRBV7-9 and TRBJ2-3, is DTGVSQNPRHKITKRGQNVTFRCDPISEHNRLYWYRQTLGQGPEFLTYFQNEAQLEKSRLLSDRFSAERPKGSFSTLEIQRTEQGDSAMYLCASSAGTSGGDTQYFGPGTRLTVL.

This clonotype was picked up a small number of times. V and J are TRBV7-2 and TRBJ1-1, with no clear D. V lost 5 bases and J 6 bases, leaving 13 bases between the germline ends. Germline lookup yields CDR1 SGHTA and CDR2 FQGNSA. The CDR3 contains 13 residues. CDR3 coding DNA: TGTGCCAGCAGCGTACCGGGAGGCGCTGAAGCTTTCTTT. It is translated as CASSVPGGAEAFF.

The genes are TRBV7-3 and TRBJ2-3, with 10 positions matching TRBD1. Germline V lookup: CDR1 SGHTA, CDR2 FQGTGA. CDR3 length equals 16 residues. V lost 5 bases and J lost 4; bases outside the gene matches: 9. The CDR3 DNA is TGTGCCAGCAGCCTGGGGACAGGGGTCAGTGCAGATACGCAGTATTTT. Translation gives CASSLGTGVSADTQYF.

This clonotype turned up a few times. V and J are TRBV7-2 and TRBJ1-2; D possibly corresponds to TRBD1 (5 bases). The CDR3 has 14 amino acids. V lost 6 bases and J 2 bases, leaving 13 bases between the germline ends. Germline lookup yields CDR1 SGHTA and CDR2 FQGNSA. The CDR3 protein is CASRRTAGNYGYTF. The CDR3 DNA follows: TGTGCCAGCAGACGAACCGCAGGGAACTATGGCTACACCTTC.

The J gene is TRBJ2-1, the V gene TRBV5-5; D ambiguous. Germline V gene sequence: CDR1 SGHKS, CDR2 YYEKEE (reference sequence). The length of the CDR3 is 16 residues. The germline V and J ends were trimmed by 4 bases and 3 bases, with 17 bases remaining between them. The CDR3 nucleotides are TGTGCCAGCAGCCCCCTCCTTGGAGTTTTCTACAATGAGCAGTTCTTC. This codes for CASSPLLGVFYNEQFF. Full variable domain (outside the CDR3, taken from reference TRBV5-5 and TRBJ2-1): DAGVTQSPTHLIKTRGQQVTLRCSPISGHKSVSWYQQVLGQGPQFIFQYYEKEERGRGNFPDRFSARQFPNYSSELNVNALLLGDSALYLCASSPLLGVFYNEQFFGPGTRLTVL.

This clonotype was detected many times. The rearrangement links TRBV4-1 to TRBJ1-1; D remains unclear. Germline-derived CDR1 and CDR2 are MGHRA and YSYEKL. The CDR3 is 14 amino acids. V shed 1 base and J shed 0 bases, with 6 bases lying between them. CDR3 residues: CASSQATLNTEAFF. The CDR3 DNA follows: TGCGCCAGCAGCCAAGCCACCTTGAACACTGAAGCTTTCTTT.

The table lists this clonotype with a few counts. The chain has TRBV5-1 and TRBJ2-5, with D uncertain. The germline V gene has CDR1 SGHRS and CDR2 YFSETQ. The CDR3 spans 13 residues. Trimming took 0 bases from V and 3 from J, leaving 6 bases between them. CDR3 residues: CASSLAPEETQYF. The CDR3 bases are TGCGCCAGCAGCTTGGCGCCTGAAGAGACCCAGTACTTC.

This clonotype came up many times. This chain connects TRBV7-9 to TRBJ2-3; D not certain. The germline V gene has CDR1 SEHNR and CDR2 FQNEAQ (reference sequence). V was clipped by 2 bases and J by 4 bases, with 1 base between them. The CDR3 runs to 11 residues. Here the CDR3 DNA reads TGTGCCAGCAGCTTATCAGATACGCAGTATTTT. Protein product: CASSLSDTQYF.

This chain connects TRBV9 to TRBJ2-7; D unresolved. Trimming took off 0 bases at V and 6 bases at J, with 13 bases between the two ends. The CDR3 runs 14 residues. Germline CDR1 and CDR2: SGDLS and YYNGEE. The CDR3 reads CASSVGSGSLEQYF. The CDR3, as DNA: TGTGCCAGCAGCGTAGGATCCGGGTCCCTCGAGCAGTACTTC. The full variable domain, completed using reference TRBV9 and TRBJ2-7, is DSGVTQTPKHLITATGQRVTLRCSPRSGDLSVYWYQQSLDQGLQFLIQYYNGEERAKGNILERFSAQQFPDLHSELNLSSLELGDSALYFCASSVGSGSLEQYFGPGTRLTVT.

J is TRBJ1-2 and V is TRBV20-1; D is undetermined. The CDR3 extends over 13 amino acids. Germline CDR1 is DFQATT and CDR2 is SNEGSKA (reference sequence). V was clipped by 0 bases and J by 10 bases, with 15 bases between them. Written as DNA, the CDR3 is TGCAGTGCTAGAGATTCGCAGGCCGAAGACTACACCTTC. It specifies CSARDSQAEDYTF.

This clonotype came up a few times. The chain recombines TRBV12-3 or TRBV12-4 with TRBJ1-1; D is undetermined. V lost 5 bases and J 0 bases, leaving 16 bases between the germline ends. The CDR3 spans 16 residues. The CDR3 loop is CASSTPGNSMNTEAFF. CDR3 nucleotides: TGTGCCAGCAGTACCCCCGGGAATTCGATGAACACTGAAGCTTTCTTT.

This clonotype was seen more than once but under ten times. V is TRBV2 and J is TRBJ2-1; no clear D. The CDR3 is made up of 13 amino acids. The V end was cut by 5 bases, the J end by 2 bases, with 7 bases between. The V gene's germline CDR1 is SNHLY and CDR2 FYNNEI. The CDR3 DNA follows: TGTGCCAGCAGTTACACAACCTACAATGAGCAGTTCTTC. Translated: CASSYTTYNEQFF.

This clonotype was observed a few times. The rearrangement joins TRBV5-5 to TRBJ1-2; no definite D call. CDR1 SGHKS and CDR2 YYEKEE come from the germline V gene (reference sequence). V lost 4 bases to trimming and J lost 2 bases, with 12 bases between them. The CDR3 contains 14 residues. The DNA of the CDR3 is TGTGCCAGCAGCCCGGCGTCGGGGAACTATGGCTACACCTTC. It yields the protein CASSPASGNYGYTF.

In this sample, this clonotype turned up a few times. The chain joins TRBV29-1 to TRBJ2-1; 7 bases match TRBD2. The V gene's germline CDR1 is SQVTM and CDR2 ANQGSEA. The ends lost 1 base at V and 4 bases at J; junction bases unmatched: 7. The CDR3 has 15 residues. CDR3 protein: CSVEVVGRTYNEQFF. The CDR3 DNA sequence: TGCAGCGTTGAAGTGGTCGGGAGGACTTACAATGAGCAGTTCTTC.

V is TRBV20-1 and J is TRBJ2-1, with 9 nucleotides matching TRBD2. Germline values: CDR1 DFQATT, CDR2 SNEGSKA (reference sequence). The CDR3 runs to 13 residues. The CDR3 loop is CGGGANSHNEQFF. The CDR3 DNA follows: TGCGGCGGGGGGGCCAATTCACACAATGAGCAGTTCTTC.

This clonotype was seen a few times. This chain connects TRBV24-1 to TRBJ2-7, with 9 bases aligning to TRBD1. Germline CDR1 reads KGHDR; CDR2 reads SFDVKD. V lost 5 bases to trimming and J lost 4 bases; unmatched junction nucleotides: 8. The CDR3 runs 15 residues. The CDR3 DNA reads TGTGCCACCAGTGCCACGGGGACAGGGACGTACGAGCAGTACTTC. Its translation: CATSATGTGTYEQYF.

The chain is built from TRBV6-5 and TRBJ1-5; D is possibly TRBD1 (6 bases). The V gene lost 4 bases and the J gene lost 4 bases, with 23 bases spanning the gap. The CDR3 spans 18 residues. Germline V gene sequence: CDR1 MNHEY, CDR2 SVGAGI. The DNA for the CDR3 is TGTGCCAGCAGTTCCCTATCGGGACACACTTCAAGGAATCAGCCCCAGCATTTT. Residues: CASSSLSGHTSRNQPQHF.

Only a few counts were recorded for this clonotype. The V call is TRBV7-8, the J call TRBJ2-2, with D tentatively TRBD2 (6 bases). The CDR3 contains 16 residues. Germline CDR1 SGHVS, CDR2 FQNEAQ. The V end was cut by 3 bases, the J end by 0 bases, with 11 bases between. The CDR3 region is CASSFGTRSNTGELFF. CDR3 coding DNA: TGTGCCAGCAGCTTCGGGACTCGATCGAACACCGGGGAGCTGTTTTTT.

V gene TRBV20-1 combines with J gene TRBJ2-2; D not resolved. The CDR3 sequence is 16 residues long. The V gene's germline CDR1 is DFQATT and CDR2 SNEGSKA (reference sequence). The V end lost 6 bases, the J end lost 0 bases, and 17 bases lay between the germline ends. CDR3 sequence (DNA): TGCAGTGCCACCCCTTACCCAGGTTCGAACACCGGGGAGCTGTTTTTT. It encodes CSATPYPGSNTGELFF.

In its sample, this clonotype was seen a few times. This sequence joins TRBV7-2 and TRBJ2-7; D is perhaps TRBD2 (5 bases). Germline values: CDR1 SGHTA, CDR2 FQGNSA. The CDR3 is 14 residues long. Between the trimmed V and J ends, which lost 5 bases and 0 bases, there was a span of 11 bases. The CDR3 protein is CASSPLGSSYEQYF. The CDR3 DNA reads as TGTGCCAGCAGCCCGTTGGGGAGCTCCTACGAGCAGTACTTC.

Many counts were recorded for this clonotype. The chain carries TRBV24-1 and TRBJ2-3; 8 positions match TRBD1. CDR3 size: 14 residues. Trimming at V came to 9 bases and at J to 2 bases, leaving 6 bases not matched to a gene. Germline-derived CDR1 and CDR2 are KGHDR and SFDVKD. The CDR3 sequence is CATRQGQFTDTQYF. CDR3 nucleotide sequence: TGTGCCACCCGACAGGGGCAGTTCACAGATACGCAGTATTTT.

The genes are TRBV12-3 or TRBV12-4 and TRBJ2-7; 7 bases map to TRBD1. V shed 6 bases, J shed 1 base, and the junction held 6 bases outside the gene matches. The CDR3 is made up of 14 amino acids. The CDR3 sequence is CASSRGTDSYEQYF. The DNA for the CDR3 is TGTGCCAGCAGCCGAGGGACAGATTCCTACGAGCAGTACTTC.

The chain joins TRBV5-1 to TRBJ2-7; D may match TRBD1 or TRBD2 (5 bases each). The ends were cut back, 0 bases at V and 1 base at J, with 14 bases in the middle. CDR3 length: 16 amino acids. Germline values: CDR1 SGHRS, CDR2 YFSETQ. In nucleotides, the CDR3 is TGCGCCAGCAGCTTGGCCCCCGGGACGGGTTCCTACGAGCAGTACTTC. It encodes CASSLAPGTGSYEQYF.

This chain connects TRBV5-1 to TRBJ1-2, with D unresolved. This CDR3 has 15 residues. The germline gives CDR1 SGHRS, CDR2 YFSETQ. Trimming stripped 0 bases from V and 2 bases from J, with 11 bases between. The CDR3 here is CASSLVATGNYGYTF. The CDR3 coding sequence is TGCGCCAGCAGCTTGGTAGCAACTGGAAACTATGGCTACACCTTC.

This clonotype was counted a few times. CDR3 sequence (DNA): TGTGCCAGCAGCCAAGTGGGGATGCAAGAGACCCAGTACTTC. Translation gives CASSQVGMQETQYF. The chain links TRBV4-2 to TRBJ2-5, with D unclear. V lost 1 base, J lost 2 bases, and 8 bases lay in between. Germline V CDR1 and CDR2: LGHNA, YNFKEQ. The CDR3 sequence is 14 residues long.